This T cell receptor (beta chain) was found in a study of blood T cell repertoires in COVID-19. CDR1 and CDR2 (germline): MDHEN, SYDVKM. This CDR3 is 16 amino acids long. The V end lost 2 bases, the J end lost 4 bases, and 17 bases lay between the germline ends. The method was immunoSEQ multiplex PCR; TCRdb's version includes in-frame clones alone and lacks a portion of them. Among 95,000 to 150,000 clones, 80% to 85% were seen once, and the ten largest hold 3.9%. The sequence was obtained from a woman aged 25-40 years who had recovered from COVID-19. J is TRBJ2-5 and V is TRBV28; D is undetermined. The sample was PBMCs or T cells enriched from blood (not recorded which). In DNA form, the CDR3 reads TGTGCCAGCAGTTTAGCGGCCCAACCGCGAGGAGAGACCCAGTACTTC. Its protein product is CASSLAAQPRGETQYF.